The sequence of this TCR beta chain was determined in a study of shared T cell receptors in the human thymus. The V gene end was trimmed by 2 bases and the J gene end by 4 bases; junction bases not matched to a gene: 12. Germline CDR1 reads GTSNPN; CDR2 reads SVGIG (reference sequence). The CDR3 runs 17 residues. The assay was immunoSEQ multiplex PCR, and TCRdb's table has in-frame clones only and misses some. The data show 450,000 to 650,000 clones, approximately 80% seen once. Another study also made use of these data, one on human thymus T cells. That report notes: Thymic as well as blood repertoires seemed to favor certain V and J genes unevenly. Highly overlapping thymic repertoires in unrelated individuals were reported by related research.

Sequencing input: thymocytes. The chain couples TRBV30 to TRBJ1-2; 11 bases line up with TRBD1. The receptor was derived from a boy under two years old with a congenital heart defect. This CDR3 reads CAWSRGDRGVLGYGYTF. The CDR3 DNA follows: TGTGCCTGGAGTAGAGGGGACAGGGGGGTCCTAGGCTATGGCTACACCTTC.